This T cell receptor beta chain came from a study of naive and memory T cell subsets. Both TRBC1 and TRBC2 were covered by a beta constant-region primer of two equimolar oligonucleotides. Four rounds of PCR amplified the ligated cDNA using nested alpha and beta constant-region primers plus SP2. Each CDR3 protein is one row after TCRdb ran MiXCR on the UMI-ligation and nested PCR reads. The table has 150,000 or so distinct CDR3 sequences, 22% seen once. Germline lookup yields CDR1 SQVTM and CDR2 ANQGSEA. V was shortened by 6 bases and J by 1 base, with 9 bases between the two germline ends. The CDR3 is 12 residues long. CD8 T cells were positively selected from what remained after CD4 positive selection. Points from the study as a whole: Possibly reflecting memory cells re-expressing CD45RA, a few larger clonotypes occurred in naive repertoires, especially CD8.

On this clonotype: The antigen is unknown.

The rearrangement joins TRBV29-1 to TRBJ1-1; D possibly corresponds to TRBD1 (6 bases). Sequencing was carried out using naive CD4+ T cells from blood. This receptor was taken from a human donor in good health. This chain's CDR3 is CSVSQGNTEAFF. The CDR3 DNA sequence: TGCAGCGTATCACAGGGGAACACTGAAGCTTTCTTT.